This TCR beta chain was recorded in a study of T cell repertoires and HLA-DP antigens. Study-level results: Against one allele, clones undetected before culture averaged roughly 35%; against the other, 50% to 60%. Sorted CD137+ cells had clonality roughly 0.4 against both alloantigens, versus around 0.037 pre-culture.

TCRdb keeps only in-frame clones here, not all; method: immunoSEQ multiplex PCR. Here the sample spans over 100,000 clones, almost 95% being singletons. Remarks on this clone: The antigen is undetermined.

Negative selection yielded untouched CD4+ T cells of average about 98% purity. The V and J ends lost 0 bases and 3 bases respectively, with 16 bases between them. The CDR3 sequence is 17 residues long. Germline V gene data show CDR1 as LGHNA and CDR2 as YNFKEQ. The chain has TRBV4-2 and TRBJ2-3; D gene uncertain. This TCR was sampled from a young woman in good health and CMV-seronegative. The sample taken for sequencing was CD4+ T cells from PBMCs. The CDR3 DNA reads TGTGCCAGCAGCCAAGAGAGGACGACTGTGGGTACAGATACGCAGTATTTT. Protein product: CASSQERTTVGTDTQYF.